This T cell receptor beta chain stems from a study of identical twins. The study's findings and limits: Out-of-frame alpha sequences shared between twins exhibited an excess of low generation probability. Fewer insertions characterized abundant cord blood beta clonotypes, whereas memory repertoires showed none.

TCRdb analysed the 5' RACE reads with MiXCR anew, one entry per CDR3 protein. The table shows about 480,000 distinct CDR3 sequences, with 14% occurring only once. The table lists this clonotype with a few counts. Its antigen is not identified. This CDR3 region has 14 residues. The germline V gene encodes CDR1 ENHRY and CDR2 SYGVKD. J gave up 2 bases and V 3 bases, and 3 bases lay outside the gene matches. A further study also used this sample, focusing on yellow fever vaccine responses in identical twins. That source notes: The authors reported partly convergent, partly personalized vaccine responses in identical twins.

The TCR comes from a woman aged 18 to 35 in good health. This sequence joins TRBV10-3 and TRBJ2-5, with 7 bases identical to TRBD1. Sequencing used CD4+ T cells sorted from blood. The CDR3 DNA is TGTGCCATCAGTGAAGGGACAGCACAAGAGACCCAGTACTTC. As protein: CAISEGTAQETQYF.